Here is one T cell receptor (beta chain) with its context. Its antigen has not been determined. Sequencing instrument: Illumina HiSeq 2000. TCR beta cDNA libraries were made by 5'RACE template switching that added a universal primer site and unique molecular identifiers. Synthesis of cDNA was primed from the TCR beta constant segment and was followed by two consecutive PCR amplification steps. Turning to the authors' computational methods: MIGEC was used to demultiplex reads and group reads by UMI, and MiTCR was used to assemble and quantify clonotypes. To remove erroneous sequences, TCR cDNA sequences were retained only when supported by two or more reads. The tcR package was used for downstream repertoire analysis, and clonotypes were matched between fractions using CDR3 nucleotide sequence together with V segment. Antigen specificity was annotated against VDJdb with VDJmatch, allowing one amino acid substitution in CDR3. One entry per CDR3 protein sequence results from the TCRdb reprocessing of the reads, with DNA left out. It is TCRdb's table, rather than the study itself, that gives the V and J calls and clone size. The sample table gives about 460,000 distinct CDR3 sequences. The ten largest make up 1.4% of the sample.

The cysteine opens and the phenylalanine closes a CDR3 of 18 amino acids. DNA for this receptor is not on file. The sample originates from a study of T cells expressing NK-cell markers (dated by TCRdb to 2018 to 2020). Study-wide context: In sorted CD3+CD56+NKG2C+, CD3+CD56+NKG2C- and CD3+CD56-NKG2C+ T-cell subsets from several donors, TCR beta-chain repertoires were profiled. Sequencing of the libraries produced 2 x 150 bp reads on Illumina HiSeq 2000/2500, MiSeq or NextSeq. Of the eight sequenced donors, seven were found to be HCMV-seropositive and one was found to be HCMV-seronegative. All eight donors whose samples were sequenced were randomly selected healthy volunteers, three of them men and five women.

HCMV serostatus was determined by detecting HCMV-specific IgG in serum with a commercial ELISA kit. Peripheral blood mononuclear cells were isolated from blood by Ficoll density gradient centrifugation. Beyond this particular receptor, the publication reports: In six donors, the dominant CD3+CD56+NKG2C+ clonotypes were found to rank among the top 10 CD8+ clonotypes and to make up about 1.0-7.5% of CD8+ T cells. Whether the expanded NKG2C-expressing T cell clones were specific for HCMV antigens was left unclear. Those dominant clonotypes were again the most abundant among CD3+CD56-NKG2C+ cells in a handful of donors, at about 25-60.1%.

The sequence links TRBV12-3 or TRBV12-4 to TRBJ2-3; as DNA is missing, the TRBD2 call by TCRdb cannot be tested. The sample taken for sequencing was blood T cells: a sorted CD56 or NKG2C T cell subset, CD4+ or CD8+ T cells, or bulk PBMC T cells (not recorded which). This receptor was identified in a woman aged 45 to 65 in good health. Donor details come from another sample of the same person, matched by shared clones. The CDR3 protein is CASSLAGTSGRRSDTQYF.